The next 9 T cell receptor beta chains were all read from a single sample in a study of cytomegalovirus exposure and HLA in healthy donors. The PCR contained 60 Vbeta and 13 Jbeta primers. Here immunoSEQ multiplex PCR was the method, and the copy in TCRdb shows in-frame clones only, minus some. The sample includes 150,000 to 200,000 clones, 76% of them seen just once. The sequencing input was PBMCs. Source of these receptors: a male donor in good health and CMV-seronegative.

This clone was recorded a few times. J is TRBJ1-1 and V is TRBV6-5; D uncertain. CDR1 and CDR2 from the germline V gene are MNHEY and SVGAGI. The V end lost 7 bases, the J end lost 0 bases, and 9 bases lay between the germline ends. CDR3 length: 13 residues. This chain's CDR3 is CASTQTVNTEAFF. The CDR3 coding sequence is TGTGCCAGCACCCAGACTGTGAACACTGAAGCTTTCTTT.

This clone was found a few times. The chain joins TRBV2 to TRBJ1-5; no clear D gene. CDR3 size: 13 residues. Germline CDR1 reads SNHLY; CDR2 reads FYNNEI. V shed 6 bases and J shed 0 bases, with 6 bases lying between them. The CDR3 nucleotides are TGTGCCAGCAGACCGGGTAGCAATCAGCCCCAGCATTTT. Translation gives CASRPGSNQPQHF.

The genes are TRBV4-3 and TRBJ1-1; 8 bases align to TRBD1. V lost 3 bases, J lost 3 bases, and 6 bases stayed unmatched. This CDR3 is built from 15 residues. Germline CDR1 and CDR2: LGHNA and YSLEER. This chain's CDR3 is CASSHGQGVDTEAFF. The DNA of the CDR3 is TGCGCCAGCAGCCACGGACAGGGAGTAGACACTGAAGCTTTCTTT.

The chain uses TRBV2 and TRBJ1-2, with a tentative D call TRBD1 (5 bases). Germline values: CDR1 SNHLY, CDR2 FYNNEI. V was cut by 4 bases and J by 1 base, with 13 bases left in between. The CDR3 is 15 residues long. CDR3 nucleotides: TGTGCCAGCAGTGTCGGGGGGATTGGTAACTATGGCTACACCTTC. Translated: CASSVGGIGNYGYTF.

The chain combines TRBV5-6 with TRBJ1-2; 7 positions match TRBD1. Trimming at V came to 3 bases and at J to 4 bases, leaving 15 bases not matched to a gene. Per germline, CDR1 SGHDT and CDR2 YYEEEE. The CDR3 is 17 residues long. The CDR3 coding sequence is TGTGCCAGCAGCTCCGGCCGGGACAGCTTTAGGGGCTATGGCTACACCTTC. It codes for CASSSGRDSFRGYGYTF.

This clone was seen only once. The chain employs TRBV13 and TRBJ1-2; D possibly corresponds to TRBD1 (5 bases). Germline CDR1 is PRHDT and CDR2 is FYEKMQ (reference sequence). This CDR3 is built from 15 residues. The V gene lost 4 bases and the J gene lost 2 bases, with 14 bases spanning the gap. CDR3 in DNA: TGTGCCAGCAGCTCACGGGGGGGGATCAACTATGGCTACACCTTC. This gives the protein CASSSRGGINYGYTF. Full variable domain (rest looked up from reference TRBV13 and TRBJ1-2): AAGVIQSPRHLIKEKRETATLKCYPIPRHDTVYWYQQGPGQDPQFLISFYEKMQSDKGSIPDRFSAQQFSDYHSELNMSSLELGDSALYFCASSSRGGINYGYTFGSGTRLTVV.

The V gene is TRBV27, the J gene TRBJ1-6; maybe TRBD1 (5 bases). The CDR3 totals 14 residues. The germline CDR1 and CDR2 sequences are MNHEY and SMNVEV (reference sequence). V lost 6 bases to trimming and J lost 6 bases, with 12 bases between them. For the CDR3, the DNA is TGTGCCAGCAGACCGGGACTCAGTAATTCACCCCTCCACTTT. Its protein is CASRPGLSNSPLHF.

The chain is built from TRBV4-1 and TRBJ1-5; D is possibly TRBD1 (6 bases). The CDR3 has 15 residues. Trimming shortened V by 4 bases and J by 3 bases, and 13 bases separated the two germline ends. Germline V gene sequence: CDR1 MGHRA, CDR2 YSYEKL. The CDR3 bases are TGCGCCAGCAGCCTAACACAGGGAATCAATCAGCCCCAGCATTTT. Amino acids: CASSLTQGINQPQHF.

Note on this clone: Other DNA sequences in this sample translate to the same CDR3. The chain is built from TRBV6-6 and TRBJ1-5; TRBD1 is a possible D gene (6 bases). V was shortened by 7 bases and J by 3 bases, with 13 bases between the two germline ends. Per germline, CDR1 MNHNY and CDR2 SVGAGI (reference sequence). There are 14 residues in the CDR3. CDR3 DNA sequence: TGTGCCAGCACCCGAGACAGGCCCAATCAGCCCCAGCATTTT. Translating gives CASTRDRPNQPQHF.